Listed here are 32 T cell receptor beta chains from one sample, sequenced in a study of blood T cell repertoires in COVID-19 (dated by TCRdb to about 2020). The method behind the library was the immunoSEQ multiplex PCR assay. TCRdb retrieved this table from immuneACCESS and kept in-frame rearrangements only. Not all clones are present; in checked studies, unresolved V genes account for under half, and no reason is known for the remainder. Present in this sample are under 75,000 clones, around 79% of which were seen just once. The ten largest clones add up to about 17% of the sample. The specimen sequenced was peripheral blood. All receptors come from a woman in her fifties or sixties with active or convalescent COVID-19.

This chain links TRBV5-1 with TRBJ2-7, with D perhaps TRBD1 (6 bases). This CDR3 contains 15 residues. Germline values: CDR1 SGHRS, CDR2 YFSETQ. Trimming shortened V by 0 bases and J by 3 bases, and 13 bases separated the two germline ends. CDR3 DNA: TGCGCCAGCAGCTTGGATCTGGGGGCAAGCTACGAGCAGTACTTC. It yields the protein CASSLDLGASYEQYF. The full variable domain, its missing parts supplied by reference TRBV5-1 and TRBJ2-7, is KAGVTQTPRYLIKTRGQQVTLSCSPISGHRSVSWYQQTPGQGLQFLFEYFSETQRNKGNFPGRFSGRQFSNSRSEMNVSTLELGDSALYLCASSLDLGASYEQYFGPGTRLTVT.

The rearrangement links TRBV30 to TRBJ2-2; tentative D call: TRBD2 (5 bases). Per germline, CDR1 GTSNPN and CDR2 SVGIG (reference sequence). Trimming shortened V by 1 base and J by 6 bases, and 15 bases separated the two germline ends. The CDR3 consists of 15 residues. The CDR3 loop is CAWSAEGVYAGELFF. In DNA, the CDR3 is TGTGCCTGGAGTGCCGAGGGAGTATATGCCGGGGAGCTGTTTTTT. The complete variable domain, with remaining parts taken from reference TRBV30 and TRBJ2-2, reads SQTIHQWPATLVQPVGSPLSLECTVEGTSNPNLYWYRQAAGRGLQLLFYSVGIGQISSEVPQNLSASRPQDRQFILSSKKLLLSDSGFYLCAWSAEGVYAGELFFGEGSRLTVL.

V and J are TRBV2 and TRBJ2-3, with 9 positions matching TRBD2. The CDR3 covers 14 residues. Germline-derived CDR1 and CDR2 are SNHLY and FYNNEI. J lost 5 bases, V lost 9 bases, and 9 bases had no gene match. CDR3 in amino acids: CASGLARAGDTQYF. The DNA of the CDR3 is TGTGCCAGTGGACTAGCGAGAGCAGGAGATACGCAGTATTTT.

The rearrangement uses TRBV6-4 and TRBJ2-1, with 8 nucleotides matching TRBD2. Germline V lookup: CDR1 MRHNA, CDR2 SNTAGT. V shed 2 bases and J 9 bases; nucleotides not matched to a gene: 12. This CDR3 comprises 16 residues. The CDR3 bases are TGTGCCAGCAGTGACCCCGGACTAGCTGGGGGTGGTGAGCAGTTCTTC. It encodes CASSDPGLAGGGEQFF.

This clone was seen a handful of times. The chain joins TRBV19 to TRBJ1-4, with a weak D call TRBD1 (6 bases). Germline loops: CDR1 LNHDA, CDR2 SQIVND (reference sequence). This CDR3 contains 17 residues. Trimming cost V 6 bases and J 8 bases, with 25 bases left between them. The CDR3 nucleotides read TGTGCCAGTAGCCTATCGGGACACCTCGACCTAAGGGAAAAACTGTTTTTT. Its protein is CASSLSGHLDLREKLFF.

The V and J genes are TRBV7-7 and TRBJ2-1; 8 bases line up with TRBD2. Germline V gene lookup returns CDR1 SSHAT and CDR2 FNYEAQ (reference sequence). V was pared by 1 base and J by 7 bases, with 9 bases of the junction left unmatched. CDR3 length equals 16 residues. The CDR3 nucleotides are TGTGCCAGCAGCTTAGGGGCTAGCGGGCGAGGGAATGAGCAGTTCTTC. Translation gives CASSLGASGRGNEQFF.

The chain employs TRBV19 and TRBJ1-2; D call uncertain. Trimming cost V 6 bases and J 4 bases, with 15 bases left between them. CDR3 length: 14 residues. Germline loops: CDR1 LNHDA, CDR2 SQIVND (reference sequence). In DNA form, the CDR3 reads TGTGCCAGTAGCTCTCGGGTGGGTGTCTATGGCTACACCTTC. Translated, it gives CASSSRVGVYGYTF.

This clone was picked up a small number of times. The V gene is TRBV2, the J gene TRBJ2-1; D possibly corresponds to TRBD2 (6 bases). The ends were cut back, 3 bases at V and 7 bases at J, with 16 bases in the middle. Germline V gene data show CDR1 as SNHLY and CDR2 as FYNNEI. The length of the CDR3 is 15 residues. The chain's CDR3 is CASSDGGLGGNEQFF. The CDR3 DNA follows: TGTGCCAGCAGTGATGGAGGGCTAGGTGGGAATGAGCAGTTCTTC.

This clone was counted once. The rearrangement joins TRBV4-1 to TRBJ1-3; D is uncertain. The CDR3 totals 15 residues. Trimming cost V 3 bases and J 3 bases, with 12 bases left between them. Germline assignment: CDR1 MGHRA and CDR2 YSYEKL. The CDR3 here is CASSHREVLGNTIYF. The CDR3 nucleotides read TGCGCCAGCAGCCACCGGGAGGTCCTTGGAAACACCATATATTTT.

The CDR3 DNA follows: TGCAGCGTTGACGAACAGACGAACACTGAAGCTTTCTTT. It encodes CSVDEQTNTEAFF. V usage is TRBV29-1 and J usage is TRBJ1-1; no clear D. CDR1 and CDR2 from the germline V gene are SQVTM and ANQGSEA. The CDR3 is made up of 13 amino acids. V was cut by 3 bases and J by 1 base, with 9 bases left in between.

This clone is termed medium-sized (0.01 to 0.1%). This chain connects TRBV7-5 to TRBJ2-2; the table's D call, TRBD1, was not checked against the DNA. TRBV7-5 is a pseudogene segment. The CDR3 extends over 19 amino acids. The CDR3 reads CVRRRGQGDGTTNTGELFF. The CDR3 region has the DNA TGTGTCAGAAGAAGGGGACAAGGGGACGGGACGACGAACACCGGGGAGCTGTTTTTT.

This clone has only a few counts. This chain links TRBV25-1 with TRBJ2-5, with TRBD2 matching 7 bases. V gave up 5 bases and J gave up 4 bases; unmatched junction bases: 13. The CDR3 contains 16 residues. CDR1 MGHDK and CDR2 SYGVNS come from the germline V gene. The CDR3 protein is CASSPGGAGDPETQYF. The CDR3, as DNA: TGTGCCAGCAGTCCCGGTGGGGCGGGAGATCCAGAGACCCAGTACTTC.

This chain uses TRBV7-7 with TRBJ1-3; TRBD1 aligns across 7 bases. Germline CDR1 SSHAT, CDR2 FNYEAQ (reference sequence). The CDR3 consists of 15 residues. Trimming took 3 bases from V and 4 from J; bases not matched to a gene: 6. This chain's CDR3 is CASSFSQGNGNTIYF. CDR3 in DNA: TGTGCCAGCAGCTTTTCACAGGGGAACGGAAACACCATATATTTT.

The chain carries TRBV5-1 and TRBJ2-1; TRBD2 agrees at 9 bases. V gave up 4 bases and J gave up 3 bases; unmatched junction bases: 14. The CDR3 runs to 18 residues. From germline, CDR1 is SGHRS and CDR2 YFSETQ. CDR3 bases: TGCGCCAGCAGCCCCGGCCCTAGCGGGAACTACTACTACAATGAGCAGTTCTTC. Protein: CASSPGPSGNYYYNEQFF.

The V gene is TRBV5-4, the J gene TRBJ2-7; TRBD1 aligns across 7 bases. J was trimmed by 4 bases and V by 4 bases; bases with no gene match: 8. The germline V gene has CDR1 SGHNT and CDR2 YYREEE (reference sequence). This CDR3 comprises 14 residues. This CDR3 is CASSRQGVEYEQYF. The CDR3 bases are TGTGCCAGCAGCCGCCAGGGGGTAGAGTACGAGCAGTACTTC.

This chain uses TRBV5-5 with TRBJ2-1, with 7 bases matching TRBD2. This CDR3 region has 15 residues. V shed 4 bases, J shed 0 bases, and the junction held 4 bases outside the gene matches. Germline-derived CDR1 and CDR2 are SGHKS and YYEKEE (reference sequence). In DNA form, the CDR3 reads TGTGCCAGCAGCGTTACTAGCGACTCCTACAATGAGCAGTTCTTC. Protein: CASSVTSDSYNEQFF. The full variable domain, in which reference TRBV5-5 and TRBJ2-1 provide the parts outside the CDR3, is DAGVTQSPTHLIKTRGQQVTLRCSPISGHKSVSWYQQVLGQGPQFIFQYYEKEERGRGNFPDRFSARQFPNYSSELNVNALLLGDSALYLCASSVTSDSYNEQFFGPGTRLTVL.

This chain connects TRBV3-1 (or the pseudogene TRBV3-2) to TRBJ2-2; D possibly corresponds to TRBD2 (6 bases). Per germline, CDR1 LGHDT and CDR2 YNNKEL (reference sequence). The CDR3 covers 16 residues. V lost 4 bases, J lost 5 bases, and 17 bases lay in between. In nucleotides, the CDR3 is TGTGCCAGCAGCCCCCCACGGGGGAGCCGGACCGGGGAGCTGTTTTTT. This encodes CASSPPRGSRTGELFF.

CDR3 amino acids: CASSVHTDTQYF. The CDR3 DNA reads as TGTGCCAGCAGCGTACACACAGATACGCAGTATTTT. The chain employs TRBV7-6 and TRBJ2-3; no definite D call. Germline assignment: CDR1 SGHVS and CDR2 FNYEAQ. V shed 5 bases and J shed 2 bases, with 5 bases lying between them. The CDR3 covers 12 residues.

The V call is TRBV7-8, the J call TRBJ1-4; 9 positions match TRBD1. After removal of 3 bases from V and 3 bases from J, the junction contained 2 bases not matched to a gene. The length of the CDR3 is 15 residues. CDR1 SGHVS and CDR2 FQNEAQ come from the germline V gene. CDR3 sequence reads: CASSFGTGSNEKLFF. The CDR3 DNA is TGTGCCAGCAGCTTCGGGACAGGGTCTAATGAAAAACTGTTTTTT.

The rearrangement joins TRBV21-1 to TRBJ2-1; the table calls TRBD2, which could not be checked here. TRBV21-1 is given as a pseudogene. There are 15 residues in the CDR3. DNA of the CDR3: TGTGCCAGCAGCAAAGCATGTGGCGGTCTGGATGAGCAGTTCTTC. Translation gives CASSKACGGLDEQFF.

This clone occurred a few times. The chain combines TRBV19 with TRBJ2-5; D is unclear. Germline V lookup: CDR1 LNHDA, CDR2 SQIVND (reference sequence). Trimming stripped 6 bases from V and 4 bases from J, with 12 bases between. The CDR3 has 13 amino acids. The CDR3 protein is CASSLRLSETQYF. In DNA, the CDR3 is TGTGCCAGTAGCCTCCGACTGTCAGAGACCCAGTACTTC.

This chain joins TRBV5-1 and TRBJ2-5, with 10 bases identical to TRBD2. The CDR3 has 14 amino acids. V lost 4 bases, J lost 5 bases, and 5 bases stayed unmatched. Per germline, CDR1 SGHRS and CDR2 YFSETQ. The CDR3 DNA sequence: TGCGCCAGCAGCCCAGCGGGAGGGATGGAGACCCAGTACTTC. Translating it yields CASSPAGGMETQYF.

This clone was found once. This rearrangement joins TRBV7-6 to TRBJ2-1; 9 bases are shared with TRBD1. V gave up 5 bases and J gave up 7 bases; unmatched junction bases: 12. The V gene's germline CDR1 is SGHVS and CDR2 FNYEAQ. CDR3 size: 16 residues. The CDR3 protein is CASSPPSDRGANEQFF. As DNA, the CDR3 is TGTGCCAGCAGCCCCCCTTCCGACAGGGGGGCAAATGAGCAGTTCTTC.

The V and J genes are TRBV19 and TRBJ2-2; D may be TRBD2 (5 bases). Germline loops: CDR1 LNHDA, CDR2 SQIVND (reference sequence). The CDR3 consists of 16 residues. The germline V and J ends were trimmed by 3 bases and 6 bases, with 17 bases remaining between them. As DNA, the CDR3 is TGTGCCAGTAGTATCAGTAGCGCTCATTCCCCCGGGGAGCTGTTTTTT. Residues: CASSISSAHSPGELFF.

The chain uses TRBV5-1 and TRBJ2-2; D is ambiguous. The CDR3 extends over 13 amino acids. Per the germline V gene, CDR1 is SGHRS and CDR2 is YFSETQ. V lost 2 bases and J 1 base, leaving 3 bases between the germline ends. The CDR3 DNA is TGCGCCAGCAGCTTTCTGAACACCGGGGAGCTGTTTTTT. Protein: CASSFLNTGELFF.

This clone was observed a single time. The gene calls are TRBV27 and TRBJ2-1, with TRBD1 identical over 8 bases. The V gene's germline CDR1 is MNHEY and CDR2 SMNVEV (reference sequence). The CDR3 consists of 12 residues. Here the CDR3 reads CAVQGALNEQFF. CDR3 DNA: TGTGCTGTGCAGGGGGCGCTGAATGAGCAGTTCTTC.

V gene TRBV5-8 combines with J gene TRBJ1-5; D perhaps matches TRBD1 (6 bases). V shed 4 bases and J shed 5 bases, with 13 bases lying between them. The CDR3 loop spans 14 amino acids. CDR1 is SGHTS and CDR2 is YDEGEE in the germline V gene. The chain's CDR3 is CASSEGGAYQPQHF. Written as DNA, the CDR3 is TGTGCCAGCAGCGAAGGGGGGGCCTATCAGCCCCAGCATTTT. Looking up the rest from reference TRBV5-8 and TRBJ1-5 gives the full variable domain: EAGVTQSPTHLIKTRGQQATLRCSPISGHTSVYWYQQALGLGLQFLLWYDEGEERNRGNFPPRFSGRQFPNYSSELNVNALELEDSALYLCASSEGGAYQPQHFGDGTRLSIL.

The chain uses TRBV2 and TRBJ2-1; D perhaps matches TRBD2 (6 bases). V was trimmed by 3 bases and J by 4 bases, leaving 10 bases between them. Germline values: CDR1 SNHLY, CDR2 FYNNEI. CDR3 length equals 14 residues. The CDR3 sequence is CASSDRREYNEQFF. Here the CDR3 DNA reads TGTGCCAGCAGTGACAGGAGGGAGTACAATGAGCAGTTCTTC.

This clone was detected a few times. The chain recombines TRBV19 with TRBJ2-1; 7 nucleotides line up with TRBD1. The ends lost 3 bases at V and 3 bases at J; junction bases unmatched: 8. The CDR3 is 16 amino acids. Germline V gene data show CDR1 as LNHDA and CDR2 as SQIVND (reference sequence). The CDR3 loop is CASSIKTGVGYNEQFF. The CDR3 region has the DNA TGTGCCAGTAGTATCAAAACAGGGGTCGGCTACAATGAGCAGTTCTTC.

The J gene is TRBJ1-5, the V gene TRBV28, with 10 bases aligning to TRBD1. With V trimmed by 5 bases and J by 4 bases, 5 bases remained unmatched. CDR3 length: 15 amino acids. Germline assignment: CDR1 MDHEN and CDR2 SYDVKM. The CDR3 here is CASSPPGQGNQPQHF. Written as DNA, the CDR3 is TGTGCCAGCAGTCCTCCGGGACAGGGGAATCAGCCCCAGCATTTT.

This chain connects TRBV2 to TRBJ2-5, with D possibly being TRBD1 (6 bases). The germline V gene has CDR1 SNHLY and CDR2 FYNNEI. Trimming removed 6 bases at V and 1 base at J, with 9 bases between. The CDR3 is 13 residues long. As DNA, the CDR3 is TGTGCCAGCAGAAGGGGGACCCAAGAGACCCAGTACTTC. Translation gives CASRRGTQETQYF.

This clone was recorded a few times. This rearrangement joins TRBV28 to TRBJ2-7, with TRBD2 matching 8 bases. The CDR3 loop spans 15 amino acids. In germline, CDR1 is MDHEN, CDR2 SYDVKM. J lost 3 bases, V lost 5 bases, and 9 bases had no gene match. The CDR3 DNA reads TGTGCCAGCAGTCCCCGGGGGGGGGCTAGCTACGAGCAGTACTTC. Translation: CASSPRGGASYEQYF.